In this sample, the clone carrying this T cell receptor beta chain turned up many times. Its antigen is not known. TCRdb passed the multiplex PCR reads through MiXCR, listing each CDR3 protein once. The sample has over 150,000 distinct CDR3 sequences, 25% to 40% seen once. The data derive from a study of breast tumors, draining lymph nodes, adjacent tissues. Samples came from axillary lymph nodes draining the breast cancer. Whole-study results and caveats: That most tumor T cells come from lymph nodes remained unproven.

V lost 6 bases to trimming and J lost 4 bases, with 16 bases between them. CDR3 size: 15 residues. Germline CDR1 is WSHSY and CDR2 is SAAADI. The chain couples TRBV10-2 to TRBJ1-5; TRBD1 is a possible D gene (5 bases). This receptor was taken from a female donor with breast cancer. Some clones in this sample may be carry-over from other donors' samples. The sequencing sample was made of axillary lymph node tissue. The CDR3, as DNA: TGCGCCAGCAGCACAGCCGGGACGGATAATCAGCCCCAGCATTTT. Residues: CASSTAGTDNQPQHF.